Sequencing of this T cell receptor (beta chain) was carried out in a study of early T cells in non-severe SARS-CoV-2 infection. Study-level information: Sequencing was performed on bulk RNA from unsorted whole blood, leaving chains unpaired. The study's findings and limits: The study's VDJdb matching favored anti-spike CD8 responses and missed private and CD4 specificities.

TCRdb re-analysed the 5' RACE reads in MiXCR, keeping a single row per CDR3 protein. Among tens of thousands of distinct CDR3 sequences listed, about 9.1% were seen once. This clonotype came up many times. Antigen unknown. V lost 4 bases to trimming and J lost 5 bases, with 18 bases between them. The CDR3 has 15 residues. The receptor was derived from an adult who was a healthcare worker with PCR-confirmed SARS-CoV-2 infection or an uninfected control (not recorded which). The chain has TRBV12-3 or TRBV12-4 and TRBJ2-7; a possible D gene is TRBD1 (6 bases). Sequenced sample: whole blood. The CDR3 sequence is CASSSQGSRPNEQYF. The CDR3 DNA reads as TGTGCCAGCAGTTCTCAGGGGTCGAGGCCCAACGAGCAGTACTTC.